The clone carrying this T cell receptor (beta chain) was picked up a small number of times. As yet, its antigen is unknown. This sample was included in a study of T-cell memory formation after mild COVID-19. Whole-study findings and limits: Prior to infection, memory already included some responding clones, suggesting cross-reactive memory joined. Day 15 to 85 contracting clones showed balanced CD4/CD8; day 15 to 37 expanders favored CD4+. Researchers report contracting CD4+ clones mostly in CM and EM, with CD8+ clones in EMRA.

TCRdb re-called the 5' RACE reads with MiXCR, one entry per CDR3 protein. The sample has about 200,000 distinct CDR3 sequences; just over 9.5% are singletons. Germline V gene data show CDR1 as LGHDT and CDR2 as YNNKEL (reference sequence). The V gene end was trimmed by 0 bases and the J gene end by 11 bases; junction bases not matched to a gene: 9. This CDR3 has 15 residues. Sequencing was performed on PBMCs or a T cell subset sorted from them (not recorded which). The receptor comes from a man between 18 and 35 years old who had mild COVID-19 (a few samples of this study predate the infection). Cell type and time point are not known. The chain is built from TRBV3-1 and TRBJ2-1; 8 bases match TRBD2. CDR3 DNA sequence: TGTGCCAGCAGCCAAGATCGCCACACTAGCGGCAAGCAGTTCTTC. Its translation: CASSQDRHTSGKQFF.